This T cell receptor (beta chain) emerged from a study of T cells after posttransplantation cyclophosphamide. Cells defined as naive were viable CD3+CD4+ or CD3+CD8+ and CCR7+CD45RA+CD45RO-CD95-CD27+CD28+. Germline CDR1 reads LGHNA; CDR2 reads YSLEER. The CDR3 is made up of 15 amino acids. The ends lost 1 base at V and 2 bases at J; junction bases unmatched: 3. Details on this clone: Its antigen is still unknown.

Using immunoSEQ multiplex PCR, the repertoire was profiled, and TCRdb retains in-frame clones only, with some absent. The table includes 25,000 to 40,000 clones, roughly 90% detected once. Study-level results: Donor CD8+ memory clones often dominated recipient blood repertoires at later times. TRB clonality was highly associated with recipient CMV seropositivity and reactivation.

The sequence came from a man in his thirties or forties in good health and a related stem cell transplant donor. The sequenced material came from naive CD4+ T cells sorted from blood. The gene calls are TRBV4-3 and TRBJ2-7; 9 bases agree with TRBD2. The CDR3 nucleotides read TGCGCCAGCAGCCAAGGAGGCGGGGGGGCCTACGAGCAGTACTTC. As protein: CASSQGGGGAYEQYF.